The 20 T cell receptor beta chains in this list originate from one sample, sequenced in a study of blood T cell repertoires in COVID-19. The table came from immunoSEQ multiplex PCR; TCRdb's copy has only in-frame clones and leaves some out. The table has roughly 200,000 clones, about 87% seen once. Sequencing was performed on PBMCs or T cells enriched from blood (not recorded which). Every receptor here comes from a woman in her 30s who had recovered from COVID-19.

This rearrangement joins TRBV6-4 to TRBJ1-1; D unresolved. CDR1 is MRHNA and CDR2 is SNTAGT in the germline V gene. Between the trimmed V and J ends, which lost 2 bases and 1 base, there was a span of 5 bases. The CDR3 covers 13 residues. CDR3 residues: CASSDGENTEAFF. The CDR3, as DNA: TGTGCCAGCAGTGACGGAGAGAACACTGAAGCTTTCTTT.

Only one count was recorded for this clone. The chain uses TRBV4-3 and TRBJ1-2; tentatively, D is TRBD1 (5 bases). The germline V and J ends were trimmed by 0 bases and 4 bases, with 21 bases remaining between them. The CDR3 is 18 residues long. The germline gives CDR1 LGHNA, CDR2 YSLEER. CDR3 bases: TGCGCCAGCAGCCAAGATCCTTTGACAGCCATATCTCTCTATGGCTACACCTTC. It is translated as CASSQDPLTAISLYGYTF.

This clone was seen a handful of times. The chain recombines TRBV29-1 with TRBJ2-7, with D unclear. Trimming removed 0 bases from V and 0 bases from J, with 9 bases in between. The CDR3 sequence is 14 residues long. Germline values: CDR1 SQVTM, CDR2 ANQGSEA. CDR3 sequence (DNA): TGCAGCGTTGAAGAGGCAGGCAACTCCTACGAGCAGTACTTC. Residues: CSVEEAGNSYEQYF.

The chain has TRBV13 and TRBJ2-1, with TRBD2 as a possible D gene (6 bases). V lost 0 bases and J lost 10, with 7 bases in between. Germline loops: CDR1 PRHDT, CDR2 FYEKMQ (reference sequence). CDR3 length equals 12 residues. CDR3 sequence reads: CASSLGRGEQFF. The CDR3, as DNA: TGTGCCAGCAGCTTAGGGCGGGGCGAGCAGTTCTTC.

The rearrangement links TRBV9 to TRBJ1-3, with D perhaps TRBD1 (5 bases). V lost 5 bases and J 8 bases, leaving 20 bases between the germline ends. Germline CDR1 and CDR2: SGDLS and YYNGEE. CDR3 length: 15 amino acids. The CDR3 spells CASRSGRGTVDTIYF. CDR3 DNA sequence: TGTGCCAGCAGATCCGGACGGGGGACCGTGGACACCATATATTTT.

This clone was found a few times. This rearrangement joins TRBV3-1 (or the pseudogene TRBV3-2) to TRBJ2-5, with 9 bases lining up with TRBD2. The CDR3 is made up of 14 amino acids. Germline trimming cut 4 bases from V and 5 bases from J; bases unmatched to any gene: 5. The germline V gene has CDR1 LGHDT and CDR2 YNNKEL (reference sequence). CDR3 protein: CASSRGGAEETQYF. CDR3 sequence (DNA): TGTGCCAGCAGCCGCGGGGGGGCGGAGGAGACCCAGTACTTC.

The rearrangement joins TRBV15 to TRBJ2-7, with D possibly TRBD1 on 6 matching bases. Trimming took off 1 base at V and 2 bases at J, with 9 bases between the two ends. This CDR3 has 14 residues. Germline-derived CDR1 and CDR2 are LNHNV and YYDKDF (reference sequence). CDR3 coding DNA: TGTGCCACCAGCAGAGTGCAGGGGACCTACGAGCAGTACTTC. As protein: CATSRVQGTYEQYF.

V usage is TRBV7-2 and J usage is TRBJ1-1; D may be TRBD1 (5 bases). Deletions cut 2 bases from V and 5 bases from J, with 15 bases between. The germline V gene has CDR1 SGHTA and CDR2 FQGNSA. The CDR3 is 15 amino acids. In DNA form, the CDR3 reads TGTGCCAGCAGCTTATCCTCGGCTGGGGCAACTGAAGCTTTCTTT. This translates into CASSLSSAGATEAFF.

The chain couples TRBV18 to TRBJ2-7; 7 positions match TRBD1. The ends lost 6 bases at V and 3 bases at J; junction bases unmatched: 5. CDR1 and CDR2 from the germline V gene are KGHSH and LQKENI. CDR3 size: 13 residues. The CDR3 nucleotides are TGTGCCAGCTCCCCCAGGGACAGCTACGAGCAGTACTTC. Its protein product is CASSPRDSYEQYF.

The genes are TRBV5-6 and TRBJ1-1; TRBD1 is a possible D gene (5 bases). The germline CDR1 and CDR2 sequences are SGHDT and YYEEEE. The ends were cut back, 4 bases at V and 1 base at J, with 14 bases in the middle. The CDR3 spans 15 residues. The CDR3 here is CASSQWGRRNTEAFF. CDR3 in DNA: TGTGCCAGCAGCCAATGGGGCAGGCGGAACACTGAAGCTTTCTTT.

This sequence joins TRBV6-2 or TRBV6-3 and TRBJ2-7; TRBD2 matches 7 bases. V was clipped by 6 bases and J by 3 bases; unmatched bases: 11. The CDR3 runs to 15 residues. CDR1 is MNHEY and CDR2 is SVGEGT in the germline V gene. The CDR3, as DNA: TGTGCCAGCAGCCTGGCTCTCGGGGGGAGCTACGAGCAGTACTTC. It codes for CASSLALGGSYEQYF.

This clone was picked up many times. CDR3: CASSELTGGRGETQYF. CDR3 sequence (DNA): TGTGCCAGCAGTGAATTAACTGGCGGGAGGGGAGAGACCCAGTACTTC. The chain employs TRBV6-1 and TRBJ2-5, with 9 bases that match TRBD2. CDR3 length: 16 residues. Germline loops: CDR1 MNHNS, CDR2 SASEGT. Trimming at V came to 2 bases and at J to 4 bases, leaving 8 bases not matched to a gene.

The chain combines TRBV9 with TRBJ2-5, with unresolved D. This CDR3 has 15 residues. The V end was cut by 0 bases, the J end by 0 bases, with 9 bases between. Germline lookup yields CDR1 SGDLS and CDR2 YYNGEE. The CDR3 DNA reads as TGTGCCAGCAGCGTAGACTCTCCGTACCAAGAGACCCAGTACTTC. It yields the protein CASSVDSPYQETQYF.

The chain joins TRBV7-9 to TRBJ1-6; TRBD1 matches 8 bases. Germline assignment: CDR1 SEHNR and CDR2 FQNEAQ (reference sequence). With V trimmed by 1 base and J by 8 bases, 7 bases remained unmatched. The CDR3 length is 16 residues. The CDR3 spells CASSLGSTGVYSPLHF. The CDR3, as DNA: TGTGCCAGCAGCTTAGGGTCGACAGGGGTATATTCACCCCTCCACTTT.

This clone was recorded many times. The V gene is TRBV4-2, the J gene TRBJ2-2; 7 nucleotides align to TRBD1. Per the germline V gene, CDR1 is LGHNA and CDR2 is YNFKEQ. CDR3 length: 15 amino acids. V shed 4 bases, J shed 3 bases, and the junction held 5 bases outside the gene matches. The CDR3 coding sequence is TGTGCCAGCAGCCCCTCAGGGGGATACACCGGGGAGCTGTTTTTT. This translates into CASSPSGGYTGELFF.

The CDR3 here is CASSSPGTGYGEKLFF. The CDR3 region has the DNA TGTGCCAGCAGTTCACCTGGGACAGGGTATGGTGAAAAACTGTTTTTT. The chain is built from TRBV6-5 and TRBJ1-4, with 9 positions matching TRBD1. Trimming cost V 4 bases and J 7 bases; bases outside gene matches: 10. This CDR3 is 16 amino acids long. CDR1 and CDR2 from the germline V gene are MNHEY and SVGAGI.

In DNA, the CDR3 is TGCGCCAGCAGCCCGGGACAGAAGGACACTGAAGCTTTCTTT. Encoded protein: CASSPGQKDTEAFF. The gene calls are TRBV5-1 and TRBJ1-1, with 7 bases lining up with TRBD1. The V gene's germline CDR1 is SGHRS and CDR2 YFSETQ. CDR3 length equals 14 residues. Germline trimming cut 4 bases from V and 3 bases from J; bases unmatched to any gene: 6.

V gene TRBV28 combines with J gene TRBJ1-3; D unresolved. Per germline, CDR1 MDHEN and CDR2 SYDVKM. The V end lost 6 bases, the J end lost 0 bases, and 18 bases lay between the germline ends. This CDR3 region has 17 residues. In DNA form, the CDR3 reads TGTGCCAGCAGCCCCCGGAGGCGGGGATCCTCTGGAAACACCATATATTTT. Translated, it gives CASSPRRRGSSGNTIYF.

V gene TRBV6-1 combines with J gene TRBJ1-3; TRBD1 matches 7 bases. The V gene's germline CDR1 is MNHNS and CDR2 SASEGT. There are 14 residues in the CDR3. With 7 bases clipped from V and 8 bases from J, the junction kept 11 bases outside the gene matches. The CDR3 DNA reads as TGTGCCAGCACCCACCGAGGGGGCTTGGACACCATATATTTT. Its protein product is CASTHRGGLDTIYF.

The rearrangement links TRBV5-5 to TRBJ1-3, with TRBD1 matching over 7 bases. V dropped 4 bases and J dropped 1; count of bases not matched to a gene: 5. Per the germline V gene, CDR1 is SGHKS and CDR2 is YYEKEE (reference sequence). There are 15 residues in the CDR3. The CDR3: CASSQTGQSGNTIYF. The CDR3 DNA reads TGTGCCAGCAGCCAAACGGGACAGTCTGGAAACACCATATATTTT.